These T cell receptor beta chains were read from a single sample in a study of somatic mutations in cytotoxic T cells in rheumatoid arthritis. Sequencing was performed with immunoSEQ multiplex PCR; in TCRdb, only in-frame clones are kept and a portion is missing. The table has 10,000 to 12,000 clones, about three quarters seen once. Material for sequencing was CD8+ T cells sorted from blood. Receptor source: a man aged 50 to 59 in good health. CDR3s include the opening cysteine and the closing phenylalanine or tryptophan. D genes are given only for firm matches. Clone sizes are given selectively: once, few, many, or a class where the clone is expanded.

clone_size	d_call	v_call	j_call	cdr3_aa	cdr3_nt
once	TRBD2	TRBV9	TRBJ2-2	CASSVVAGVDTGELFF	TGTGCCAGCAGCGTAGTGGCGGGAGTTGACACCGGGGAGCTGTTTTTT
NA	NA	TRBV4-2	TRBJ2-2	CASSLVASETGELFF	TGTGCCAGCAGCCTAGTCGCTAGCGAGACCGGGGAGCTGTTTTTT
once	TRBD2	TRBV7-2	TRBJ2-1	CASSLGLAGTYNEQFF	TGTGCCAGCAGCTTGGGACTAGCGGGGACCTACAATGAGCAGTTCTTC
NA	TRBD1	TRBV7-6	TRBJ1-1	CASRTRGNEAFF	TGTGCCAGCAGAACCAGGGGGAATGAAGCTTTCTTT
NA	NA	TRBV7-9	TRBJ2-7	CASSLQVSYEQYF	TGTGCCAGCAGCTTACAGGTCTCCTACGAGCAGTACTTC
NA	NA	TRBV2	TRBJ1-2	CASSVARQSIYGYTF	TGTGCCAGCAGTGTCGCCAGACAGAGTATTTATGGCTACACCTTC
few	TRBD1	TRBV28	TRBJ2-1	CASSLDREFGNEQFF	TGTGCCAGCAGTTTGGACAGGGAGTTTGGTAATGAGCAGTTCTTC
few	NA	TRBV4-1	TRBJ1-2	CASSQDLSVGTNYGYTF	TGCGCCAGCAGCCAAGATCTATCGGTGGGGACAAACTATGGCTACACCTTC
once	TRBD1	TRBV9	TRBJ2-7	CASSVRDSPYEQYF	TGTGCCAGCAGCGTGAGGGACAGTCCCTACGAGCAGTACTTC
NA	NA	TRBV21-1	TRBJ1-1	CASNRRLNTEAFF	TGTGCCAGCAATAGGCGGCTCAACACTGAAGCTTTCTTT
NA	TRBD2	TRBV10-3	TRBJ2-5	CAISDLEWVAGDRIRKQYF	TGTGCCATCAGTGACCTCGAGTGGGTAGCGGGAGACCGGATACGGAAGCAGTACTTC
NA	TRBD2	TRBV28	TRBJ2-1	CASSFKRGLLAGGSYNEQFF	TGTGCCAGCAGTTTTAAGAGGGGGCTGCTAGCGGGAGGGTCCTACAATGAGCAGTTCTTC
NA	NA	TRBV11-2	TRBJ1-1	CASSLGVTEAFF	TGTGCCAGCAGCCTGGGAGTGACTGAAGCTTTCTTT
NA	NA	TRBV9	TRBJ1-2	CASSVGVEGYGYTF	TGTGCCAGCAGCGTAGGAGTTGAGGGCTATGGCTACACCTTC
few	NA	TRBV5-1	TRBJ2-7	CASSYGYEQYF	TGCGCCAGCAGCTACGGCTACGAGCAGTACTTC
NA	NA	TRBV21-1	TRBJ1-4	CASSKIAGTGVWNEKLFF	TGTGCCAGCAGCAAGATTGCCGGGACAGGGGTGTGGAACGAAAAACTGTTTTTT
NA	TRBD2	TRBV27	TRBJ2-1	CASSQLAGPAPYEQFF	TGTGCCAGCAGCCAACTAGCGGGACCAGCGCCATATGAGCAGTTCTTC
NA	TRBD2	TRBV9	TRBJ2-3	CASSHPTSGGPGDTQYF	TGTGCCAGCAGCCACCCGACTAGCGGGGGCCCCGGGGATACGCAGTATTTT
NA	NA	TRBV4-2	TRBJ2-7	CASSQGSTYEQYF	TGTGCCAGCAGCCAAGGGAGCACCTACGAGCAGTACTTC
NA	NA	TRBV28	TRBJ2-7	CASSLGAAGTYEQYF	TGTGCCAGCAGTTTAGGGGCGGCGGGAACCTACGAGCAGTACTTC
NA	NA	TRBV5-1	TRBJ2-2	CASSFFGGTNTGELFF	TGCGCCAGCAGCTTTTTCGGCGGTACGAACACCGGGGAGCTGTTTTTT
NA	TRBD1	TRBV9	TRBJ1-1	CASSGVRGVNTEAFF	TGTGCCAGCAGCGGAGTCAGGGGGGTGAACACTGAAGCTTTCTTT
NA	NA	TRBV7-9	TRBJ2-4	CASSLQGPLWYF	TGTGCCAGCAGCTTACAGGGGCCCCTATGGTACTTC
few	NA	TRBV7-9	TRBJ2-1	CASSYFPSLPYNEQFF	TGTGCCAGCAGCTATTTTCCCAGTTTACCTTACAATGAGCAGTTCTTC
NA	TRBD1	TRBV11-2	TRBJ2-1	CASSPGTVYNEQFF	TGTGCCAGCAGCCCCGGGACAGTTTACAATGAGCAGTTCTTC
few	TRBD1	TRBV29-1	TRBJ2-2	CSVPEQGDTGELFF	TGCAGCGTTCCGGAGCAGGGGGACACCGGGGAGCTGTTTTTT
NA	TRBD1	TRBV6-1	TRBJ1-1	CASSRQGKTEAFF	TGTGCCAGCAGTCGACAGGGGAAGACTGAAGCTTTCTTT
NA	TRBD1	TRBV5-1	TRBJ1-1	CASSSRQGASGTEAFF	TGCGCCAGCAGCTCTAGACAGGGGGCCTCTGGGACTGAAGCTTTCTTT
NA	NA	TRBV7-9	TRBJ2-2	CASSTPERTTAGELFF	TGTGCCAGCAGCACACCAGAGCGGACCACGGCCGGGGAGCTGTTTTTT
NA	TRBD1	TRBV7-9	TRBJ1-2	CASSSTTGVYGYTF	TGTGCCAGCAGCTCAACCACAGGGGTCTATGGCTACACCTTC
NA	NA	TRBV10-3	TRBJ2-7	CAISVKSEGAGHEQYF	TGTGCCATCAGTGTCAAATCGGAGGGGGCAGGACACGAGCAGTACTTC